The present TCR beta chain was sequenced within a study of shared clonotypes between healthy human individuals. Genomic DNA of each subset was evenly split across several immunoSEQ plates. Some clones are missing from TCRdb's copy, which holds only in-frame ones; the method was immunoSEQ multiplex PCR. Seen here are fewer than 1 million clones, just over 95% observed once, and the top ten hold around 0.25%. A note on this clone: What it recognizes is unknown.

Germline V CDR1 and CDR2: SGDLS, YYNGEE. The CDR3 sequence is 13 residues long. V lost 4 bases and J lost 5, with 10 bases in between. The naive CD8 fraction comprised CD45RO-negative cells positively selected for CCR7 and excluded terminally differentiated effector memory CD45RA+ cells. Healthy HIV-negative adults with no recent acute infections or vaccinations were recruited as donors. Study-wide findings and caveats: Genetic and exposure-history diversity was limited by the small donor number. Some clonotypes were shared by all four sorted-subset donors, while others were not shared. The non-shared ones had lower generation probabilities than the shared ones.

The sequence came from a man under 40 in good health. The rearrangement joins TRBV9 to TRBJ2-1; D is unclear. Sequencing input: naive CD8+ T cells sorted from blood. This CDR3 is CASSPPIHNEQFF. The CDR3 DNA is TGTGCCAGCAGCCCTCCGATCCACAATGAGCAGTTCTTC.